This is a list of T cell receptor beta chains from one sample in a study of T cell responses to AZD1222 COVID-19 vaccine. Here immunoSEQ multiplex PCR was the method, and the copy in TCRdb shows in-frame clones only, minus some. The sample has roughly 120,000 clones, 85% to 90% seen once. Material: peripheral blood, obtained 28 days after the second AZD1222 dose. The source of these receptors is an adult who received the AZD1222 COVID-19 vaccine. The CDR3 runs from the conserved cysteine through the conserved F or W. A D gene is named only where the DNA matches it firmly. Clone size is given for some rows only: seen once, a few or many times, or a class if the clone is expanded.

TRBJ2-3 | TRBV20-1 | . | . | CSARATDTQYF | TGCAGTGCTAGAGCCACAGATACGCAGTATTTT
TRBJ2-1 | TRBV18 | . | . | CASSPPRQSSYNEQFF | TGTGCCAGCTCACCACCGAGGCAGAGCTCCTACAATGAGCAGTTCTTC
TRBJ1-2 | TRBV12-3/TRBV12-4 | . | TRBD1 | CASSFGQGLGYTF | TGTGCCAGCAGTTTTGGACAGGGCCTGGGCTACACCTTC
TRBJ2-5 | TRBV11-2 | . | . | CASSPQETQYF | TGTGCCAGCAGCCCCCAAGAGACCCAGTACTTC
TRBJ1-2 | TRBV7-8 | . | TRBD1 | CASSFTQDRFSPGYGYTF | TGTGCCAGCAGCTTCACCCAGGACAGGTTTTCACCCGGCTATGGCTACACCTTC
TRBJ1-2 | TRBV19 | once | . | CASSAYRAGYTF | TGTGCCAGTAGTGCCTACAGGGCCGGCTACACCTTC
TRBJ2-3 | TRBV7-8 | . | TRBD2 | CASSGLAGGADTQYF | TGTGCCAGCAGCGGACTAGCGGGAGGTGCAGATACGCAGTATTTT
TRBJ2-7 | TRBV7-8 | . | TRBD1 | CASSLARTGVYEQYF | TGTGCCAGCAGCTTAGCGCGGACAGGGGTCTACGAGCAGTACTTC
TRBJ1-4 | TRBV7-8 | . | . | CASSTWTDRTYEKLFF | TGTGCCAGCAGCACATGGACGGACAGAACGTACGAAAAACTGTTTTTT
TRBJ2-1 | TRBV4-1 | . | TRBD2 | CASSQAAGGFYNEQFF | TGCGCCAGCAGCCAAGCAGCGGGAGGGTTCTACAATGAGCAGTTCTTC
TRBJ1-5 | TRBV3-1/TRBV3-2 | . | . | CASSQEGGRGHNQPQHF | TGTGCCAGCAGCCAGGAGGGTGGCAGGGGTCATAATCAGCCCCAGCATTTT
TRBJ1-1 | TRBV11-2 | . | . | CASRRSTGTEAFF | TGTGCCAGCAGACGGAGCACAGGGACTGAAGCTTTCTTT
TRBJ2-7 | TRBV10-3 | . | TRBD2 | CAISPRTSGSYEQYF | TGTGCCATCAGTCCTCGGACTAGCGGCTCCTACGAGCAGTACTTC
TRBJ2-5 | TRBV6-5 | . | TRBD1 | CASSYSSTGPQETQYF | TGTGCCAGCAGTTACTCCTCGACAGGGCCCCAAGAGACCCAGTACTTC
TRBJ2-7 | TRBV11-3 | . | . | CASRSRGVIPHEQYF | TGTGCCAGCAGATCTAGGGGGGTAATCCCCCACGAGCAGTACTTC
TRBJ1-5 | TRBV11-3 | . | TRBD1 | CASSLDRTGIVGQYNQPQHF | TGTGCCAGCAGCTTAGATCGCACTGGGATTGTGGGACAGTACAATCAGCCCCAGCATTTT
TRBJ2-1 | TRBV4-1 | . | TRBD2 | CASSQPRLAGLDEQFF | TGCGCCAGCAGCCAACCCCGGCTAGCGGGACTGGATGAGCAGTTCTTC
TRBJ2-7 | TRBV4-1 | . | . | CASSLQIGDAYEQYF | TGCGCCAGCAGCCTCCAGATCGGGGATGCCTACGAGCAGTACTTC
TRBJ1-5 | TRBV27 | once | . | CASSPWDGGNQPQHF | TGTGCCAGCAGTCCCTGGGACGGTGGGAATCAGCCCCAGCATTTT
TRBJ2-6 | TRBV19 | . | . | CASSEWRQSSGANVLTF | TGTGCCAGTAGTGAATGGCGGCAGAGCTCTGGGGCCAACGTCCTGACTTTC
TRBJ1-1 | TRBV7-2 | . | . | CASSLSGLNTEAFF | TGTGCCAGCAGCTTATCGGGCCTCAACACTGAAGCTTTCTTT
TRBJ2-1 | TRBV19 | . | TRBD2 | CASSVEGGPWNEQFF | TGTGCCAGTAGTGTTGAGGGAGGGCCTTGGAATGAGCAGTTCTTC
TRBJ1-5 | TRBV5-4 | . | . | CASSPVWGFGQKMSQPQHF | TGTGCCAGCAGCCCGGTCTGGGGGTTCGGACAGAAAATGAGTCAGCCCCAGCATTTT
TRBJ2-7 | TRBV10-3 | . | TRBD2 | CAISGQAGGYEQYF | TGTGCCATCAGTGGACAAGCGGGAGGCTACGAGCAGTACTTC
TRBJ2-1 | TRBV7-2 | . | TRBD2 | CASSRGLAGTNEQFF | TGTGCCAGCAGCCGCGGACTAGCGGGGACAAATGAGCAGTTCTTC
TRBJ1-2 | TRBV4-2 | . | . | CASSHVARTNIVYGYTF | TGTGCCAGCAGCCACGTCGCCCGGACAAATATAGTCTATGGCTACACCTTC
TRBJ2-1 | TRBV19 | . | TRBD1 | CASTLLFTGGSYNEQFF | TGTGCCAGTACCCTCCTCTTTACAGGGGGCTCCTACAATGAGCAGTTCTTC